This TCR beta chain was obtained from a study of shared clonotypes between healthy human individuals. Study in general: Researchers drew samples from two women and a few men aged 18 to 49. Study observations and caveats: On the whole, naive subsets had larger estimated richness than memory subsets had.

Comment on this clone: Its antigen is still unknown. The sample contains more than one DNA sequence encoding this CDR3.

An even split of each subset's genomic DNA across several immunoSEQ plates was performed. Replicate sorted-subset PCRs were loaded with 150 to 250 ng DNA, 30,000 to 35,000 T cell genomes. Profiling relied on immunoSEQ multiplex PCR, and the TCRdb table lists in-frame clones only, not all of them. The sample yields around 1,000,000 clones, 70% to 80% seen once. CDR3 size: 15 residues. J lost 1 base, V lost 4 bases, and 2 bases had no gene match. Per germline, CDR1 SGHRS and CDR2 YFSETQ. This chain links TRBV5-1 with TRBJ2-1; 10 bases are a match to TRBD2. The source of this sequence is a man between 18 and 35 years old in good health. Some clones in this sample may be carry-over from other donors' samples. The sequenced material came from memory CD4+ T cells from PBMCs. Documented subset: CD45RA-negative fraction. The CDR3 loop reads CASSPSGSSYNEQFF. Here the CDR3 DNA reads TGCGCCAGCAGCCCTAGCGGGAGTTCCTACAATGAGCAGTTCTTC.